This passage covers 24 T cell receptor beta chains from one sample sequenced in a study of cytomegalovirus exposure and HLA in healthy donors. The PCR had 60 Vbeta and 13 Jbeta primers. TCRdb's copy holds only in-frame clones and misses some; the assay was immunoSEQ multiplex PCR. Of roughly 200,000 clones listed, approximately 78% are singletons. Material for sequencing was PBMCs. All receptors come from a woman aged 18-29 years in good health and CMV-seronegative.

This chain connects TRBV19 to TRBJ1-1; D is possibly TRBD1 (5 bases). The CDR3 covers 15 residues. CDR1 and CDR2 from the germline V gene are LNHDA and SQIVND (reference sequence). Trimming removed 5 bases from V and 1 base from J, with 14 bases in between. As DNA, the CDR3 is TGTGCCAGTAGTTTCGGCAAAACAGGGAACACTGAAGCTTTCTTT. Protein: CASSFGKTGNTEAFF.

The chain uses TRBV7-2 and TRBJ2-5, with D possibly being TRBD2 (6 bases). CDR3 length equals 14 residues. The V end lost 7 bases, the J end lost 5 bases, and 17 bases lay between the germline ends. Germline lookup yields CDR1 SGHTA and CDR2 FQGNSA. DNA for the CDR3: TGTGCCAGCATGGGTGGGGGGTCGGTGGAGACCCAGTACTTC. It encodes CASMGGGSVETQYF.

This chain uses TRBV9 with TRBJ2-5; possibly TRBD2 for D (5 bases). Per the germline V gene, CDR1 is SGDLS and CDR2 is YYNGEE. V was shortened by 4 bases and J by 3 bases, with 16 bases between the two germline ends. The CDR3 is 15 residues long. CDR3 nucleotides: TGTGCCAGCAGCCCGACACCGACGGGGAAAGAGACCCAGTACTTC. Amino acid sequence: CASSPTPTGKETQYF.

This sequence joins TRBV27 and TRBJ2-3; D is uncertain. Germline-derived CDR1 and CDR2 are MNHEY and SMNVEV (reference sequence). This CDR3 has 12 amino acids. Trimming removed 4 bases at V and 6 bases at J, with 8 bases between. CDR3 in DNA: TGTGCCAGCAGTTACTCGAGCGATACGCAGTATTTT. Translated: CASSYSSDTQYF.

This rearrangement joins TRBV11-2 to TRBJ2-5; TRBD2 aligns across 10 bases. This CDR3 is built from 17 residues. Germline CDR1 reads SGHAT; CDR2 reads FQNNGV. V was pared by 4 bases and J by 7 bases, with 15 bases of the junction left unmatched. CDR3 protein: CASSSSSGGGTRVTQYF. CDR3 nucleotides: TGTGCCAGCAGCTCGTCTAGCGGGGGAGGGACAAGAGTGACCCAGTACTTC. The whole variable domain, filled in from reference TRBV11-2 and TRBJ2-5, reads EAGVAQSPRYKIIEKRQSVAFWCNPISGHATLYWYQQILGQGPKLLIQFQNNGVVDDSQLPKDRFSAERLKGVDSTLKIQPAKLEDSAVYLCASSSSSGGGTRVTQYFGPGTRLLVL.

The chain couples TRBV10-1 to TRBJ2-7, with 8 bases matching TRBD2. The V gene end was trimmed by 3 bases and the J gene end by 8 bases; junction bases not matched to a gene: 9. Per germline, CDR1 WNHNN and CDR2 SYGVQD (reference sequence). This CDR3 has 14 residues. The DNA for the CDR3 is TGCGCCAGCAGTGACCCTAGCGGGTCGATGAAGCAGTACTTC. It encodes CASSDPSGSMKQYF.

The table lists this clone with a count of one. The J gene is TRBJ2-2, the V gene TRBV5-8, with 12 bases matching TRBD2. The germline CDR1 and CDR2 sequences are SGHTS and YDEGEE. Unmatched junction bases numbered 6, after V lost 3 bases and J lost 6 bases. The CDR3 extends over 16 amino acids. In DNA, the CDR3 is TGTGCCAGCAGCTGGACGGGACTAGCGGGTCCCGGGGAGCTGTTTTTT. The encoded protein is CASSWTGLAGPGELFF. The complete variable domain, with remaining parts taken from reference TRBV5-8 and TRBJ2-2, reads EAGVTQSPTHLIKTRGQQATLRCSPISGHTSVYWYQQALGLGLQFLLWYDEGEERNRGNFPPRFSGRQFPNYSSELNVNALELEDSALYLCASSWTGLAGPGELFFGEGSRLTVL.

The genes are TRBV10-3 and TRBJ2-1; D is possibly TRBD1 (5 bases). The germline V gene encodes CDR1 ENHRY and CDR2 SYGVKD. The CDR3 loop spans 13 amino acids. Trimming took off 0 bases at V and 7 bases at J, with 7 bases between the two ends. In DNA, the CDR3 is TGTGCCATCAGTGAGTCAGGGGTTAATGAGCAGTTCTTC. Translating it yields CAISESGVNEQFF.

V usage is TRBV2 and J usage is TRBJ1-5, with no clear D. The CDR3 is made up of 14 amino acids. The germline V gene has CDR1 SNHLY and CDR2 FYNNEI. The V end was cut by 6 bases, the J end by 0 bases, with 9 bases between. CDR3 loop: CASSRLNSNQPQHF. CDR3 nucleotides: TGTGCCAGCAGCCGACTGAATAGCAATCAGCCCCAGCATTTT.

The J gene is TRBJ1-2, the V gene TRBV11-2; 11 bases map to TRBD1. Trimming cost V 6 bases and J 3 bases; bases outside gene matches: 6. The CDR3 is made up of 15 amino acids. Germline V gives CDR1 SGHAT, CDR2 FQNNGV. CDR3: CASRLGQGAYYGYTF. In DNA form, the CDR3 reads TGTGCCAGCAGACTCGGACAGGGGGCCTACTATGGCTACACCTTC.

Concerning this clone itself: The CDR3 carries no conserved terminal phenylalanine or tryptophan, so it likely arises from a read error. The CDR3 DNA is TGCGCCAGCAGCCAAGATCCCTCGGCCTTGGGGGCCAAAAACATTCAGTACTGC. Residues: CASSQDPSALGAKNIQYC. The chain carries TRBV4-3 and TRBJ2-4; D is unresolved. Trimming shortened V by 0 bases and J by 1 base, and 16 bases separated the two germline ends. Germline V gene data show CDR1 as LGHNA and CDR2 as YSLEER. This CDR3 is 18 amino acids long.

This clone was detected once. The V gene is TRBV7-2, the J gene TRBJ1-1; tentatively, D is TRBD1 (5 bases). The CDR3 covers 12 residues. CDR1 is SGHTA and CDR2 is FQGNSA in the germline V gene. V shed 3 bases and J shed 10 bases, with 12 bases lying between them. The CDR3 region has the DNA TGTGCCAGCAGCTTTCAGGGACTTGGAGCTTTCTTT. This gives the protein CASSFQGLGAFF.

This clone was seen a handful of times. V is TRBV29-1 and J is TRBJ1-4; D is unresolved. The V gene lost 4 bases and the J gene lost 8 bases, with 23 bases spanning the gap. Germline CDR1 SQVTM, CDR2 ANQGSEA. CDR3 length: 16 residues. The CDR3 spells CSVGRVKSAALEKLFF. CDR3 DNA sequence: TGCAGCGTTGGGAGGGTTAAGAGTGCCGCCCTGGAAAAACTGTTTTTT. The variable domain in full, with the rest retrieved from reference TRBV29-1 and TRBJ1-4, is SAVISQKPSRDICQRGTSLTIQCQVDSQVTMMFWYRQQPGQSLTLIATANQGSEATYESGFVIDKFPISRPNLTFSTLTVSNMSPEDSSIYLCSVGRVKSAALEKLFFGSGTQLSVL.

The chain couples TRBV12-5 to TRBJ2-1; TRBD2 matches 10 bases. The V segment lost 5 bases and the J segment 7 bases; nucleotides outside the gene matches: 17. The CDR3 extends over 18 amino acids. Germline CDR1 is LGHNT and CDR2 is FRNRAP. The CDR3: CASGRVLAGALQGNEQFF. The CDR3 DNA sequence: TGTGCTAGTGGTAGGGTCCTAGCGGGAGCCCTCCAGGGGAATGAGCAGTTCTTC.

This clone was observed a few times. V gene TRBV4-1 combines with J gene TRBJ2-5; 7 bases map to TRBD1. The CDR3 is made up of 17 amino acids. The V gene end was trimmed by 3 bases and the J gene end by 1 base; junction bases not matched to a gene: 11. Germline CDR1 reads MGHRA; CDR2 reads YSYEKL. The CDR3 spells CASSQQGGGMGQETQYF. The CDR3 DNA is TGCGCCAGCAGCCAGCAAGGGGGCGGAATGGGCCAAGAGACCCAGTACTTC.

The chain links TRBV19 to TRBJ2-1; 9 nucleotides line up with TRBD2. Per germline, CDR1 LNHDA and CDR2 SQIVND (reference sequence). V lost 4 bases, J lost 9 bases, and 16 bases stayed unmatched. CDR3 size: 17 residues. The DNA for the CDR3 is TGTGCCAGTAGTACCCTCCCGGGAATTGGCGGGAGGGCTGAGCAGTTCTTC. It codes for CASSTLPGIGGRAEQFF. Drawing the rest from reference TRBV19 and TRBJ2-1, the complete variable domain is DGGITQSPKYLFRKEGQNVTLSCEQNLNHDAMYWYRQDPGQGLRLIYYSQIVNDFQKGDIAEGYSVSREKKESFPLTVTSAQKNPTAFYLCASSTLPGIGGRAEQFFGPGTRLTVL.

The chain is built from TRBV6-1 and TRBJ2-7; TRBD2 aligns across 11 bases. Per germline, CDR1 MNHNS and CDR2 SASEGT. This CDR3 is built from 13 residues. After removal of 5 bases from V and 3 bases from J, the junction contained 0 bases not matched to a gene. Here the CDR3 reads CASSLAGGYEQYV. Written as DNA, the CDR3 is TGTGCCAGCAGTCTAGCGGGAGGCTACGAGCAGTACGTC.

The chain uses TRBV6-5 and TRBJ2-5, with D perhaps matching TRBD1 (5 bases). The CDR3 extends over 11 amino acids. The V and J ends lost 6 bases and 13 bases respectively, with 15 bases between them. Germline V CDR1 and CDR2: MNHEY, SVGAGI. The CDR3: CASRNQGSLYF. The CDR3 nucleotides read TGTGCCAGCAGGAATCAGGGTAGTCTGTACTTC.

This clone came up a few times. J is TRBJ1-1 and V is TRBV29-1, with D unresolved. The V and J ends lost 7 bases and 7 bases respectively, with 10 bases between them. CDR3 length: 10 residues. Germline V gene sequence: CDR1 SQVTM, CDR2 ANQGSEA. Here the CDR3 reads CSARSVEAFF. Written as DNA, the CDR3 is TGCAGCGCCCGGTCCGTTGAAGCTTTCTTT.

On this clone: A read error is likely, as this CDR3 ends without the conserved phenylalanine or tryptophan. No DNA is shown, since the ends of the CDR3 on it are uncertain; the CDR3 is the one TCRdb lists. This rearrangement joins TRBV29-1 to TRBJ2-7; the table names TRBD1, a call not compared with the DNA. Germline V CDR1 and CDR2: SQVTM, ANQGSEA. Counting both end residues, the CDR3 totals 9 amino acids. This CDR3 reads CSGTLDRFA.

This clone was detected only a few times. This chain uses TRBV2 with TRBJ2-5; 7 bases are shared with TRBD1. The CDR3 spans 15 residues. The germline V gene encodes CDR1 SNHLY and CDR2 FYNNEI. The ends lost 0 bases at V and 4 bases at J; junction bases unmatched: 5. The CDR3 spells CASSEAPDRVETQYF. CDR3 nucleotides: TGTGCCAGCAGTGAAGCACCTGACAGGGTAGAGACCCAGTACTTC.

CDR3 sequence: CASSLPWTGGSYEQYF. The CDR3 DNA reads TGTGCCAGCAGCCTCCCGTGGACAGGGGGCTCCTACGAGCAGTACTTC. This chain links TRBV28 with TRBJ2-5, with 10 bases lining up with TRBD1. The J call may be wrong; the DNA end is better matched by TRBJ2-7. The CDR3 length is 16 residues. Germline CDR1 is MDHEN and CDR2 is SYDVKM.

V usage is TRBV10-3 and J usage is TRBJ1-5; D is ambiguous. Germline CDR1 is ENHRY and CDR2 is SYGVKD. With 6 bases removed from V and 6 bases from J, the gap between germline ends came to 12 bases. This CDR3 region has 13 residues. CDR3 residues: CAISGEQAQPQHF. The DNA for the CDR3 is TGTGCCATCAGCGGAGAACAAGCTCAGCCCCAGCATTTT.

The rearrangement links TRBV9 to TRBJ2-6, with a tentative D call TRBD2 (6 bases). Germline lookup yields CDR1 SGDLS and CDR2 YYNGEE. The V and J ends lost 3 bases and 4 bases respectively, with 17 bases between them. The CDR3 totals 17 residues. Written as DNA, the CDR3 is TGTGCCAGCAGCGCAGCGGGCCCCTCTGGGGGGGCCAACGTCCTGACTTTC. Protein: CASSAAGPSGGANVLTF.